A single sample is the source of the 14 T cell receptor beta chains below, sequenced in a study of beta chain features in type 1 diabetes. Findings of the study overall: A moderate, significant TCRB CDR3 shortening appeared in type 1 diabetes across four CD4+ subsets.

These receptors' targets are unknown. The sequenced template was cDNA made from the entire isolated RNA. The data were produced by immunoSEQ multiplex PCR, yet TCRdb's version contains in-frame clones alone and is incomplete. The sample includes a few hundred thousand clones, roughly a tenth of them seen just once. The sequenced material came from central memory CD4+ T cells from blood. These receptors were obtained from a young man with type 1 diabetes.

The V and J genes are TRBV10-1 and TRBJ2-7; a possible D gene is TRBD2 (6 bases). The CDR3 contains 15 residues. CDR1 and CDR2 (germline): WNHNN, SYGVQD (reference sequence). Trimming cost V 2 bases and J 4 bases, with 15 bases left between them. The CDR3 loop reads CASSEPGTGRYEQYF. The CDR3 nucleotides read TGCGCCAGCAGTGAGCCCGGGACTGGGCGATACGAGCAGTACTTC.

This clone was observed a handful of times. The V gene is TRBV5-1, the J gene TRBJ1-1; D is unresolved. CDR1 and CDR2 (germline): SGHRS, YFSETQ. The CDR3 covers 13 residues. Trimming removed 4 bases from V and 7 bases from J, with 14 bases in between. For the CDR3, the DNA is TGCGCCAGCAGCCCAGGACCAGTGGGTGAAGCTTTCTTT. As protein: CASSPGPVGEAFF.

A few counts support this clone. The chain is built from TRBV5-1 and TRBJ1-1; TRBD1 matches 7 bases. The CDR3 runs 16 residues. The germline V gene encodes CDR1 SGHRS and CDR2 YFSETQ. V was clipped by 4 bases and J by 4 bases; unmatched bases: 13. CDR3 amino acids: CASSPTGNRGTTEAFF. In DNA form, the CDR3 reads TGCGCCAGCAGCCCCACCGGGAACAGGGGAACCACTGAAGCTTTCTTT.

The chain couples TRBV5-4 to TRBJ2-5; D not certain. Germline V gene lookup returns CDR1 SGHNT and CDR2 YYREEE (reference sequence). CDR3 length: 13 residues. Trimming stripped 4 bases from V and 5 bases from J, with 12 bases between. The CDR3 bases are TGTGCCAGCAGCCTTCATACTTCCGAGACCCAGTACTTC. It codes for CASSLHTSETQYF.

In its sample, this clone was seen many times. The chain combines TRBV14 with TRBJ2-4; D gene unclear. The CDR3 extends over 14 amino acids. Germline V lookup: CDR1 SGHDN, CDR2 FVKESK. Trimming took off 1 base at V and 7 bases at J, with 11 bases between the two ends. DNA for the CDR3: TGTGCCAGCAGCCAAGGGTCCTTGTCCAACATTCAGTACTTC. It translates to CASSQGSLSNIQYF.

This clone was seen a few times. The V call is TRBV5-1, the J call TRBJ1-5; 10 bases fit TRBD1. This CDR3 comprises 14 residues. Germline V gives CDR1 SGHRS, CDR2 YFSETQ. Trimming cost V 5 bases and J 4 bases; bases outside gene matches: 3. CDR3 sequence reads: CASRGTGVNQPQHF. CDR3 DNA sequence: TGCGCCAGCAGGGGGACAGGGGTAAATCAGCCCCAGCATTTT.

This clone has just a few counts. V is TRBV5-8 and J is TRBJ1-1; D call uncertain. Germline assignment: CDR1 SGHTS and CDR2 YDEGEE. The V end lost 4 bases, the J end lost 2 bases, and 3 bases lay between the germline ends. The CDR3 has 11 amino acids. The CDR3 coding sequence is TGTGCCAGCAGCAGAAACACTGAAGCTTTCTTT. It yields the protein CASSRNTEAFF.

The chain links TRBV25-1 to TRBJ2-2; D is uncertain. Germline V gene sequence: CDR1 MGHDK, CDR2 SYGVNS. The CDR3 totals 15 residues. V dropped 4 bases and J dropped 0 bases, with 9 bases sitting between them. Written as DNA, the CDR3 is TGTGCCAGCAGTGGGACCCTTCCGAACACCGGGGAGCTGTTTTTT. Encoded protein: CASSGTLPNTGELFF. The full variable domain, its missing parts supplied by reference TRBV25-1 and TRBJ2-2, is EADIYQTPRYLVIGTGKKITLECSQTMGHDKMYWYQQDPGMELHLIHYSYGVNSTEKGDLSSESTVSRIRTEHFPLTLESARPSHTSQYLCASSGTLPNTGELFFGEGSRLTVL.

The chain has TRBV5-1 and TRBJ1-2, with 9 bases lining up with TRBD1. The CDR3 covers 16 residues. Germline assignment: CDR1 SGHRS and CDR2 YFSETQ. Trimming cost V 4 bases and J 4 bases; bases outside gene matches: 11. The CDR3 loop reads CASSVGTGLSGYGYTF. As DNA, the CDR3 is TGCGCCAGCAGCGTAGGGACAGGGTTATCCGGCTATGGCTACACCTTC. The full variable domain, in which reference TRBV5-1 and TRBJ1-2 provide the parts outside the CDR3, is KAGVTQTPRYLIKTRGQQVTLSCSPISGHRSVSWYQQTPGQGLQFLFEYFSETQRNKGNFPGRFSGRQFSNSRSEMNVSTLELGDSALYLCASSVGTGLSGYGYTFGSGTRLTVV.

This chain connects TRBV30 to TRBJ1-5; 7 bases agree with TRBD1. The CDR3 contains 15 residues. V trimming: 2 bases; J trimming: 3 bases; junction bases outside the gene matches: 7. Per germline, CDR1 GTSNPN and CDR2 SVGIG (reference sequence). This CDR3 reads CAWSRDSNYNQPQHF. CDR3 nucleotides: TGTGCCTGGAGTCGGGACAGCAACTACAATCAGCCCCAGCATTTT.

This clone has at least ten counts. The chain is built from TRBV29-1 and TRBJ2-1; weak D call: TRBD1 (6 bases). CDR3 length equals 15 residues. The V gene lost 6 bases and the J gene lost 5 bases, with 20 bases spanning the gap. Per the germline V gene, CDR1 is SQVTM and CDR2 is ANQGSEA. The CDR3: CSVQNRVEINNEQFF. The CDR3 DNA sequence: TGCAGCGTACAGAACAGGGTGGAGATAAACAATGAGCAGTTCTTC.

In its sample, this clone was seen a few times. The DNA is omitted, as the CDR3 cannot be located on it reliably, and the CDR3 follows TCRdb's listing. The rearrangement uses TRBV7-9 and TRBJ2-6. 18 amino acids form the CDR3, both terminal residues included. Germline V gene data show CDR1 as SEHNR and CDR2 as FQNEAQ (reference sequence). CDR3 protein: CASSLAKLVGAGANVPTF.

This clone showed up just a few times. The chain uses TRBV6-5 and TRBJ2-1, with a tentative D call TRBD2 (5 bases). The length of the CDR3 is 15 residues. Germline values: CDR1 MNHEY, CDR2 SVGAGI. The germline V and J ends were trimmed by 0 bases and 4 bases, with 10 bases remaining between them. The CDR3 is CASSYSRGGYNEQFF. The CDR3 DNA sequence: TGTGCCAGCAGTTACTCTCGCGGCGGGTACAATGAGCAGTTCTTC.

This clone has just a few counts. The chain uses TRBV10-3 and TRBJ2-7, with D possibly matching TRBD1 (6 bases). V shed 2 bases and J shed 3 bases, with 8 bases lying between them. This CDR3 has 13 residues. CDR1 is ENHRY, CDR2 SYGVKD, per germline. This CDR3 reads CAISEQGIYEQYF. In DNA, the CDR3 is TGTGCCATCAGTGAGCAGGGGATCTACGAGCAGTACTTC.